This T cell receptor (beta chain) was recorded in a study of blood T cell repertoires in COVID-19. Study-level background: The samples span acute and convalescent COVID-19 from the United States, Italy and Spain.

Grouping used clinical history reported by participants in a survey and questionnaire. Assay used: immunoSEQ multiplex PCR; TCRdb lists only in-frame clones, some missing. This table has approximately 300,000 clones, under 95% appearing once. Germline V gene sequence: CDR1 LNHNV, CDR2 YYDKDF (reference sequence). CDR3 size: 17 residues. J gave up 5 bases and V 4 bases, and 10 bases lay outside the gene matches. What was sequenced was PBMCs or T cells enriched from blood (not recorded which). The chain carries TRBV15 and TRBJ2-2; TRBD2 matches at 10 bases. This clonotype originated in a woman in her 30s who had recovered from COVID-19. The CDR3 here is CATSTSFLAGETGELFF. The DNA of the CDR3 is TGTGCCACCAGCACCTCATTCCTAGCGGGAGAAACCGGGGAGCTGTTTTTT. Full variable domain (remainder filled in from reference TRBV15 and TRBJ2-2): DAMVIQNPRYQVTQFGKPVTLSCSQTLNHNVMYWYQQKSSQAPKLLFHYYDKDFNNEADTPDNFQSRRPNTSFCFLDIRSPGLGDTAMYLCATSTSFLAGETGELFFGEGSRLTVL.